The 13 T cell receptor beta chains listed next were all sequenced from one sample in a study of blood T cell repertoires in COVID-19. Measured with immunoSEQ multiplex PCR; TCRdb has only the in-frame clones, and not every one. The sample includes hundreds of thousands of clones, around 84% of them seen just once. The sequencing sample was made of PBMCs or T cells enriched from blood (not recorded which). These receptors were obtained from a woman aged 45 to 65 who had recovered from COVID-19.

The rearrangement uses TRBV29-1 and TRBJ1-2; TRBD1 aligns across 10 bases. Germline trimming cut 5 bases from V and 4 bases from J; bases unmatched to any gene: 7. This CDR3 has 14 amino acids. Germline V lookup: CDR1 SQVTM, CDR2 ANQGSEA. The chain's CDR3 is CSVSGDRGLYGYTF. CDR3 in DNA: TGCAGCGTTTCGGGGGACAGGGGTCTCTATGGCTACACCTTC.

The chain uses TRBV7-2 and TRBJ1-1, with 7 nucleotides matching TRBD1. Unmatched junction bases numbered 5, after V lost 4 bases and J lost 9 bases. Per the germline V gene, CDR1 is SGHTA and CDR2 is FQGNSA. The CDR3 runs 12 residues. This chain's CDR3 is CASSYRDSQAFF. The CDR3 DNA is TGTGCCAGCAGCTACCGGGACAGCCAAGCTTTCTTT.

This chain uses TRBV10-2 with TRBJ2-2; 7 nucleotides align to TRBD2. This CDR3 region has 15 residues. CDR1 WSHSY and CDR2 SAAADI come from the germline V gene. Germline trimming cut 3 bases from V and 1 base from J; bases unmatched to any gene: 2. The CDR3 here is CASSDTSENTGELFF. In nucleotides, the CDR3 is TGCGCCAGCAGTGACACTAGCGAGAACACCGGGGAGCTGTTTTTT.

The J gene is TRBJ2-1, the V gene TRBV3-1 (or the pseudogene TRBV3-2), with 9 positions matching TRBD1. CDR1 and CDR2 from the germline V gene are LGHDT and YNNKEL (reference sequence). The CDR3 sequence is 15 residues long. Losses at the gene ends were 6 bases for V and 6 bases for J; bases not matched to a gene: 9. DNA for the CDR3: TGTGCCAGCAGTTTAGACAGGGGGACCTTCAATGAGCAGTTCTTC. Its protein is CASSLDRGTFNEQFF.

The V call is TRBV5-1, the J call TRBJ2-7; 10 bases match TRBD2. This CDR3 comprises 16 residues. After removal of 2 bases from V and 4 bases from J, the junction contained 9 bases not matched to a gene. The germline V gene encodes CDR1 SGHRS and CDR2 YFSETQ. The CDR3 region has the DNA TGCGCCAGCAGCTTAGCGGGGGGGGCCCTCCGTTACGAGCAGTACTTC. Amino acids: CASSLAGGALRYEQYF.

This sequence joins TRBV5-4 and TRBJ1-4, with 8 positions matching TRBD1. After removal of 4 bases from V and 8 bases from J, the junction contained 7 bases not matched to a gene. Germline-derived CDR1 and CDR2 are SGHNT and YYREEE (reference sequence). This CDR3 has 14 amino acids. CDR3 sequence: CASSLTGVEEKLFF. CDR3 sequence (DNA): TGTGCCAGCAGCCTGACAGGGGTGGAAGAAAAACTGTTTTTT.

In DNA, the CDR3 is TGTGCCAGCCCCGCAGGGAATTCAAATCTCTATGGCTACACCTTC. Translating it yields CASPAGNSNLYGYTF. This chain links TRBV7-9 with TRBJ1-2, with D possibly being TRBD1 (5 bases). Between the trimmed V and J ends, which lost 8 bases and 4 bases, there was a span of 20 bases. CDR3 length: 15 amino acids. Germline V gives CDR1 SEHNR, CDR2 FQNEAQ (reference sequence).

The chain has TRBV3-1 (or the pseudogene TRBV3-2) and TRBJ1-3, with D uncertain. Germline values: CDR1 LGHDT, CDR2 YNNKEL (reference sequence). Trimming pared 1 base from V and 1 base from J, leaving 5 bases between. The CDR3 is made up of 14 amino acids. DNA of the CDR3: TGTGCCAGCAGCCAAGGGGCGTCTGGAAACACCATATATTTT. Protein sequence: CASSQGASGNTIYF.

V and J are TRBV19 and TRBJ1-2; D is unresolved. Per germline, CDR1 LNHDA and CDR2 SQIVND (reference sequence). V lost 5 bases and J 4 bases, leaving 17 bases between the germline ends. CDR3 length: 15 residues. The CDR3 reads CASSPGLFEGYGYTF. CDR3 nucleotides: TGTGCCAGTAGTCCGGGCCTCTTCGAGGGCTATGGCTACACCTTC.

The rearrangement joins TRBV6-5 to TRBJ2-1, with 12 bases that match TRBD1. The CDR3 contains 15 residues. Trimming cost V 2 bases and J 7 bases; bases outside gene matches: 3. Germline lookup yields CDR1 MNHEY and CDR2 SVGAGI. The CDR3 nucleotides are TGTGCCAGCAGTTACGGGACAGGGGGCGGGAATGAGCAGTTCTTC. The encoded protein is CASSYGTGGGNEQFF.

The chain employs TRBV9 and TRBJ2-3; TRBD2 agrees at 7 bases. The CDR3 length is 16 residues. The V segment lost 3 bases and the J segment 0 bases; nucleotides outside the gene matches: 7. CDR1 SGDLS and CDR2 YYNGEE come from the germline V gene. In nucleotides, the CDR3 is TGTGCCAGCAGCGCCGGGACTACCTCTAGCACAGATACGCAGTATTTT. Residues: CASSAGTTSSTDTQYF. The entire variable domain, with the rest obtained from reference TRBV9 and TRBJ2-3, is as follows: DSGVTQTPKHLITATGQRVTLRCSPRSGDLSVYWYQQSLDQGLQFLIQYYNGEERAKGNILERFSAQQFPDLHSELNLSSLELGDSALYFCASSAGTTSSTDTQYFGPGTRLTVL.

The rearrangement uses TRBV11-2 and TRBJ1-3; D unresolved. Germline loops: CDR1 SGHAT, CDR2 FQNNGV. V was pared by 4 bases and J by 4 bases, with 23 bases between. The CDR3 is 18 residues long. For the CDR3, the DNA is TGTGCCAGCAGCTCAGACCCTCTTATCGGGTCTGCGGGAAACACCATATATTTT. As protein: CASSSDPLIGSAGNTIYF. The full variable domain, completed using reference TRBV11-2 and TRBJ1-3, is EAGVAQSPRYKIIEKRQSVAFWCNPISGHATLYWYQQILGQGPKLLIQFQNNGVVDDSQLPKDRFSAERLKGVDSTLKIQPAKLEDSAVYLCASSSDPLIGSAGNTIYFGEGSWLTVV.

This rearrangement joins TRBV29-1 to TRBJ1-2; D remains ambiguous. Trimming took 1 base from V and 6 from J, leaving 9 bases between them. This CDR3 contains 12 residues. CDR1 is SQVTM, CDR2 ANQGSEA, per germline. The CDR3 protein is CSVEGSGNGYTF. CDR3 DNA sequence: TGCAGCGTTGAAGGTTCGGGGAATGGCTACACCTTC.